The entry below gives a single T cell receptor (beta chain) sequence along with its context. V dropped 10 bases and J dropped 9; count of bases not matched to a gene: 16. Germline assignment: CDR1 LGHNA and CDR2 YNFKEQ. This CDR3 contains 14 residues. This entry comes from a study of shared clonotypes between healthy human individuals. The wider study: Three plates each covered CD4 naive and memory; CD8 naive two, CD8 memory one.

Only CD45RO-negative cells positively selected for CCR7 counted as naive CD8 cells, so terminally differentiated effector memory CD45RA+ cells were excluded. Only Caucasian adults living in Nashville, Tennessee served as donors. Assay used: immunoSEQ multiplex PCR; TCRdb lists only in-frame clones, some missing. The sample lists under 850,000 clones; more than 85% were seen once. The sample comprised naive CD8+ T cells sorted from blood. The TCR was taken from a man younger than 45 in good health. This chain uses TRBV4-2 with TRBJ1-2; 8 positions agree with TRBD1. The CDR3 DNA is TGTGCCAACTCCGCCCGACAGGGGTCGACGCGCTACACCTTC. It specifies CANSARQGSTRYTF.